This TCR beta chain was captured by sequencing in a study of blood T cells in healthy people across ages (dated by TCRdb to about 2015). About the full investigation: Template switching captured roughly one uniquely barcoded TCR beta cDNA molecule per two T cells in model experiments. To track age-related changes in TCR beta repertoire diversity, the study relied on deep sequencing normalized with unique cDNA molecular identifiers. Four age groups were formed from the donors: young (average 16 years), middle-aged (approximately 41), aged (62) and long-lived (about 80). To avoid experimental bias, donors of different ages were distributed randomly across sequencing lanes. For two donors (one aged 18 to 30 and one aged 80 or older), the study analyzed two additional independent replicas of 1 million unique cDNA reads from the same blood draw.

From the cysteine up to the phenylalanine, the CDR3 has a length of 16 residues. Kept here is only the CDR3 DNA, which spans 48 bases and is read in frame from base 1. Via the germline V gene (reference sequence), CDR1 is SEHNR and CDR2 FQNEAQ. Unmatched junction bases come to 6, with V trimmed by 1 base and J by 2 bases. The library was obtained by 5' RACE. These reads were obtained on an Illumina HiSeq 2500. A second PCR of about 7 to 12 cycles was run with a J-beta primer mix and a sample-barcoded 5' primer. A template-switch 5' adaptor carrying 12 random nucleotides introduced a unique molecular identifier onto each TCR beta cDNA molecule. Each sample yielded at least 2.5 million CDR3-containing paired-end reads. First-strand cDNA synthesis was performed from all RNA using the Mint cDNA synthesis kit, with priming by a TRBC-specific oligonucleotide. After uracil-DNA glycosylase treatment, a first 18-cycle PCR used universal primers M1SS and BC2_uni_R on all cDNA. The study's processing was this. Each sample was normalized by randomly selecting 1 million high-quality reads, each carrying a distinct molecular identifier. Instead of being binned into consensus sequences, reads with shared molecular identifiers were discarded. CDR3 identification, clonotype clustering and error correction used MiTCR with a Q25 quality threshold and the strictest error-elimination algorithm. A nonparametric unseen species model with Euler transformation was used to estimate a lower bound on total TCR beta diversity. TCRdb trimmed the raw reads at Q25, called clones with MiXCR and kept productive beta chains. Records with the same CDR3 protein are collapsed into one entry carrying the most frequent genes and DNA. TCRdb, rather than the study authors, made the V and J calls. The sample table contains hundreds of thousands of distinct CDR3 sequences; only one count was recorded for less than 60% of them. In total, the top ten clones hold 15% to 20% of the sample.

Donors were approximately 42 systemically healthy Caucasian individuals from Russia aged roughly 6 to 90 years. Approximately 9.3 milliliters of peripheral blood were collected from each donor into EDTA-treated Vacutainer tubes. Ficoll-Paque density-gradient centrifugation was used to isolate PBMCs, with at least 6.5 million per sample. Total RNA, at least 5.5 micrograms per sample, was extracted from PBMCs with Trizol reagent. For every donor, an aliquot of PBMCs went through flow cytometry to measure the percentages of naive CD45RAhigh/CD27high T cells. In regard to this clonotype: Its antigen remains unidentified. No base quality values were provided; no much bigger clone lies one nucleotide off.

Study-level results and caveats: Donor CMV infection status was unknown, potentially confounding age-related changes in expanded clonotypes. Because profiling used bulk unsorted PBMCs, naive and antigen-experienced compartments could not be compared conclusively. Compared with the aged group, the long-lived group had more naive CD4+ T cells, fewer expanded clones and increased TCR diversity, a pattern suggesting age selection. There was a strong correlation between observed TCR beta diversity and the percentage of naive T cells measured by flow cytometry. Estimates of total diversity based on one million sequenced T cells were regarded as lower bounds and as underestimates. As age increased, observed TCR beta diversity per million T cells dropped in a roughly linear way, and a significant reduction was already evident by age about 40.

What was sequenced was blood. The receptor's source is a man older than 75 in good health. The sequence is built from TRBV7-9 and TRBJ2-3; TRBD1 agrees with 7 junctional bases. The encoded CDR3 is CASSLGTGLLTDTQYF. The DNA reads as follows: TGTGCCAGCAGCTTAGGGACAGGCCTCCTCACAGATACGCAGTATTTT.